This T cell receptor (beta chain) is from a study of cytomegalovirus exposure and HLA in healthy donors. With 3 bases removed from V and 0 bases from J, the gap between germline ends came to 11 bases. This CDR3 is 15 amino acids long. Germline-derived CDR1 and CDR2 are GTSNPN and SVGIG (reference sequence). Repertoires were generated with immunoSEQ multiplex PCR, while TCRdb's copy carries only in-frame clones and drops some. The sample carries over 100,000 clones, roughly 90% recorded once. This sequence joins TRBV30 and TRBJ1-4, with a weak D call TRBD1 (5 bases). Sequenced input: PBMCs. The sequence came from a woman aged 18-29 years in good health and CMV-seronegative. CDR3 amino acids: CAWRSGGATNEKLFF. CDR3 bases: TGTGCCTGGAGGTCGGGGGGAGCAACTAATGAAAAACTGTTTTTT.